This T cell receptor (beta chain) derives from a study of naive and memory T cell subsets. Germline V gene lookup returns CDR1 SNHLY and CDR2 FYNNEI. The CDR3 loop spans 16 amino acids. J was trimmed by 0 bases and V by 8 bases; bases with no gene match: 5. An equimolar mix of two oligonucleotides served as the beta constant-region primer for TRBC1 and TRBC2. The ligated cDNA underwent four PCR rounds using SP2 and nested alpha and beta constant-region primers. TCRdb reanalysed the UMI-ligation and nested PCR reads using MiXCR and keeps one entry per CDR3 protein. The repertoire consists of about 120,000 distinct CDR3 sequences, with 30% to 45% occurring once and the leading ten covering 0.9%.

This clonotype was obtained from a human donor in good health. The chain couples TRBV2 to TRBJ2-1; the match to TRBD2 covers 12 bases. Sequencing was done on a sample of central memory CD4+ T cells from blood. The CDR3 nucleotides read TGTGCCAGCCTAGCGGGAGGGAGGAGCTCCTACAATGAGCAGTTCTTC. Amino acid sequence: CASLAGGRSSYNEQFF.